What follows are 4 T cell receptor beta chains derived from one specimen sequenced in a study of beta chain features in type 1 diabetes. Notes on the study in general: Moderately but significantly shorter TCRB CDR3s were found in Type 1 diabetes patients in all four CD4+ subsets.

Reverse transcribing all isolated RNA meant expressed TCRB transcripts were sequenced. Assay used: immunoSEQ multiplex PCR; TCRdb lists only in-frame clones, some missing. The data show some 640,000 clones, roughly 13% seen once. These TCRs' antigens remain unknown. Material: naive CD4+ T cells from blood. These receptors were obtained from a man aged 18 to 29 with type 1 diabetes.

V and J are TRBV7-9 and TRBJ2-5; D unresolved. Trimming took 1 base from V and 8 from J, leaving 14 bases between them. Germline CDR1 SEHNR, CDR2 FQNEAQ (reference sequence). This CDR3 is 14 amino acids long. CDR3 coding DNA: TGTGCCAGCAGCTTAGGACGGTCAAGAGAAACCCAGTACTTC. It codes for CASSLGRSRETQYF.

This CDR3 reads CASSLDVAKNIQYF. The CDR3 DNA sequence: TGTGCCAGCAGCTTAGACGTAGCCAAAAACATTCAGTACTTC. The chain links TRBV7-2 to TRBJ2-4; D remains ambiguous. The CDR3 totals 14 residues. Germline CDR1 and CDR2: SGHTA and FQGNSA. The V end lost 1 base, the J end lost 0 bases, and 4 bases lay between the germline ends.

This clone has only a few counts. The rearrangement uses TRBV6-1 and TRBJ2-5, with TRBD1 as a possible D gene (6 bases). Per the germline V gene, CDR1 is MNHNS and CDR2 is SASEGT. Trimming left V 6 bases short and J 4 bases short, with 18 bases between. There are 15 residues in the CDR3. In nucleotides, the CDR3 is TGTGCCAGCAGACCGGGGACAACCTTTGGAGAGACCCAGTACTTC. It yields the protein CASRPGTTFGETQYF.

This clone was counted only a few times. This chain links TRBV27 with TRBJ2-7; 9 bases are shared with TRBD1. V shed 6 bases, J shed 4 bases, and the junction held 10 bases outside the gene matches. Germline V gene data show CDR1 as MNHEY and CDR2 as SMNVEV (reference sequence). CDR3 length: 15 residues. The CDR3 DNA reads as TGTGCCAGCAGCGATGACAGGGGGGGTAGGTACGAGCAGTACTTC. Translating it yields CASSDDRGGRYEQYF.